The clone carrying this T cell receptor (beta chain) has a handful of counts. Its antigen is undetermined. The germline V and J ends were trimmed by 0 bases and 2 bases, with 7 bases remaining between them. Germline values: CDR1 LGHNA, CDR2 YNFKEQ. The CDR3 is made up of 14 amino acids. This sample is drawn from a study of cytomegalovirus exposure and HLA in healthy donors. Study results and caveats: In a later analysis, an Asian-associated ancestry cluster reportedly showed fewer N-insertions than the approximately 670-donor mean.

The PCR made use of 60 Vbeta and 13 Jbeta primers. Generated by immunoSEQ multiplex PCR, the TCRdb table keeps only in-frame clones and is missing some. Of 150,000 or so clones in the sample, roughly 84% were seen once. The chain couples TRBV4-2 to TRBJ1-2; D not resolved. Sequenced: PBMCs. The sequence was collected from a woman between 18 and 29 years old in good health and CMV-seronegative. CDR3 bases: TGTGCCAGCAGCCAAGATCTGAGGAACTATGGCTACACCTTC. This encodes CASSQDLRNYGYTF.